The clone carrying this TCR beta chain was recorded once. Its antigen remains unidentified. The record originates from a study of identical twins. Study conclusions and caveats: These conclusions were based on statistical analysis (cross-sectional, not following the same donors).

TCRdb re-called the 5' RACE reads through MiXCR, storing one row per CDR3 protein. In the table there are some 210,000 distinct CDR3 sequences, approximately 16% of which are singletons. In addition, the sample was reused for a study of T cells expressing NK-cell markers. From that study: Several of the experiments relied on an anti-gamma-delta TCR antibody so that only alpha-beta TCR T cells were sorted. What remained unclear was the HCMV specificity of expanded NKG2C+ T cell clones.

The sequenced sample consisted of CD8+ T cells sorted from blood. The TCR was taken from a woman aged 18-30 years in good health.

The CDR3 reads CSARVVPGAYEQYF. As DNA, the CDR3 is TGCAGTGCTAGAGTTGTGCCAGGGGCCTACGAGCAGTACTTC. The V call is TRBV20-1, the J call TRBJ2-7; a weak D match, TRBD1 (6 bases). From germline, CDR1 is DFQATT and CDR2 SNEGSKA (reference sequence). The ends were cut back, 1 base at V and 2 bases at J, with 12 bases in the middle. This CDR3 has 14 amino acids.